This is a list of T cell receptor beta chains from one sample in a study of blood T cell repertoires in COVID-19. This table comes from immunoSEQ multiplex PCR, and its TCRdb copy is limited to in-frame clones, with some not included. The sample holds 40,000 or so clones; approximately 88% are singletons and the top ten take roughly 9.8%. Input material: peripheral blood. The receptors derive from a human donor in a cohort sampled during active COVID-19. Both conserved end residues are part of each CDR3. The D gene is left open where the match is weak. The size of a clone is reported for some rows only, either as once, few or many, or as a class for expanded clones.

clone_size d_call j_call v_call cdr3_aa cdr3_nt
NA TRBD2 TRBJ2-2 TRBV6-1 CASSERRLAGPTGELFF TGTGCCAGCAGTGAACGTCGGCTAGCGGGACCCACCGGGGAGCTGTTTTTT
NA TRBD1 TRBJ2-1 TRBV5-1 CASSSGTGNYNEQFF TGCGCCAGCAGCTCCGGGACAGGGAACTACAATGAGCAGTTCTTC
NA NA TRBJ2-3 TRBV5-1 CASSSRLTGTDTQYF TGCGCCAGCAGTTCTAGACTAACCGGCACAGATACGCAGTATTTT
NA NA TRBJ1-4 TRBV2 CASIERAGINEKLFF TGTGCCAGCATAGAGCGGGCTGGGATTAATGAAAAACTGTTTTTT
NA NA TRBJ2-5 TRBV5-5 CASSLGTEETQYF TGTGCCAGCAGCTTGGGGACAGAAGAGACCCAGTACTTC
NA NA TRBJ1-3 TRBV13 CASSGDTVRSGNTIYF TGTGCCAGCAGTGGGGACACCGTCCGATCTGGAAACACCATATATTTT
few TRBD1 TRBJ1-6 TRBV6-6 CASSPGDRANSPLHF TGTGCCAGCAGCCCAGGCGACAGGGCGAATTCACCCCTCCACTTT
NA TRBD2 TRBJ2-7 TRBV30 CAWSVRTGGAYEQYF TGTGCCTGGAGTGTACGGACGGGGGGGGCTTACGAGCAGTACTTC
NA TRBD1 TRBJ1-1 TRBV7-2 CASSTQGQGVTEAFF TGTGCCAGCAGCACACAAGGGCAGGGGGTTACTGAAGCTTTCTTT
NA TRBD1 TRBJ1-6 TRBV9 CASSVGDSLYNSPLHF TGTGCCAGCAGCGTTGGGGACAGCCTCTATAATTCACCCCTCCACTTT
NA NA TRBJ1-5 TRBV4-1 CASSSTPGNQPQHF TGCGCCAGCAGCTCCACCCCGGGCAATCAGCCCCAGCATTTT
NA TRBD1 TRBJ1-5 TRBV28 CASRLTGGRSQPQHF TGTGCCAGCAGGCTGACAGGGGGCCGGTCTCAGCCCCAGCATTTT